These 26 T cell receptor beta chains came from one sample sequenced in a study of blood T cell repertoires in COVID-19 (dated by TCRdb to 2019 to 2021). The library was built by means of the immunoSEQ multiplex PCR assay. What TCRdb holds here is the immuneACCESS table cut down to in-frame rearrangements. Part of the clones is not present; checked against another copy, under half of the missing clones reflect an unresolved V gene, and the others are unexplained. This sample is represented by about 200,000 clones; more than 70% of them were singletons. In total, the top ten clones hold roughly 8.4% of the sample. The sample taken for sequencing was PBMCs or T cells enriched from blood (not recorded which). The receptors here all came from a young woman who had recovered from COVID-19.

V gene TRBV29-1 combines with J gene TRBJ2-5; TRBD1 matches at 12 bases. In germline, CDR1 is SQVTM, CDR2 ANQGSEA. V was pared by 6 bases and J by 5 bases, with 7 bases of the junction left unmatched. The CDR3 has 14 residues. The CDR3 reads CSVTGTGGRETQYF. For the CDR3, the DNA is TGCAGCGTAACCGGGACAGGGGGCCGGGAGACCCAGTACTTC. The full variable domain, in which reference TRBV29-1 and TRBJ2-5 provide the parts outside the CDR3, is SAVISQKPSRDICQRGTSLTIQCQVDSQVTMMFWYRQQPGQSLTLIATANQGSEATYESGFVIDKFPISRPNLTFSTLTVSNMSPEDSSIYLCSVTGTGGRETQYFGPGTRLLVL.

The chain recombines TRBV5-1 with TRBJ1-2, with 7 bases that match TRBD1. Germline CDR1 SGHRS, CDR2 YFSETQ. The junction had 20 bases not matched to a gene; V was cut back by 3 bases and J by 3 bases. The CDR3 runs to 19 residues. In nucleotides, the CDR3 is TGCGCCAGCAGCTCGGCCCGCCGGACAGGCGACAAGAGCTACTATGGCTACACCTTC. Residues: CASSSARRTGDKSYYGYTF.

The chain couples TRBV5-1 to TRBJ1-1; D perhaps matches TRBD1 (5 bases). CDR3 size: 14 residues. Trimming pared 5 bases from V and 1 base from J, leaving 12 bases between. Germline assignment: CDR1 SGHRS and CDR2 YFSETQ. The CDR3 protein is CASRADTSNTEAFF. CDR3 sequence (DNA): TGCGCCAGCAGGGCGGACACCTCGAACACTGAAGCTTTCTTT.

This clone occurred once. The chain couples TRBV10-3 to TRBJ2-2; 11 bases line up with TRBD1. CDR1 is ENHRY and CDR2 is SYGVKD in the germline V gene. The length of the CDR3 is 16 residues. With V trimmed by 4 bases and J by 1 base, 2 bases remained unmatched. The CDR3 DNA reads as TGTGCCATCAGTGGGGGGACAGGGGGGAACACCGGGGAGCTGTTTTTT. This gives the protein CAISGGTGGNTGELFF.

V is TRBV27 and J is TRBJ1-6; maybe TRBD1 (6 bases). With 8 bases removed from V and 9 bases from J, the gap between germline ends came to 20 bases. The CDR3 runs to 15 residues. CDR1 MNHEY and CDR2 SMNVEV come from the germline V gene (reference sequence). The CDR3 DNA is TGTGCCAGCTCTAAACTGCCAGGGGTCCGTTCACCCCTCCACTTT. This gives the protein CASSKLPGVRSPLHF.

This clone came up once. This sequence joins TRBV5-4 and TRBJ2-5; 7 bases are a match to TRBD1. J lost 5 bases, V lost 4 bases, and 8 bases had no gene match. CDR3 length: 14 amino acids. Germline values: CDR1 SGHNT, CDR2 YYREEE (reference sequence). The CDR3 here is CASSPEGGMETQYF. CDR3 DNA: TGTGCCAGCAGCCCGGAAGGGGGCATGGAGACCCAGTACTTC.

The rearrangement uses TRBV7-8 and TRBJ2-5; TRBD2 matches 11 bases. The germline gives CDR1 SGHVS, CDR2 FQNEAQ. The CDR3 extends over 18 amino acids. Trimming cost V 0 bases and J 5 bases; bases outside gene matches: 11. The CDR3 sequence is CASSLALLAGGQGETQYF. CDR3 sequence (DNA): TGTGCCAGCAGCTTAGCCTTGCTAGCGGGGGGCCAGGGGGAGACCCAGTACTTC.

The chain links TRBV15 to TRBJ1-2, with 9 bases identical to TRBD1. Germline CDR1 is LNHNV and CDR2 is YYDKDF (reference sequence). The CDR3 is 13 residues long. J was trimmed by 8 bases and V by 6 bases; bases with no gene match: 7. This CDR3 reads CATSSQGAGGYTF. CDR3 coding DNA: TGTGCCACCAGTTCACAGGGGGCAGGGGGCTACACCTTC.

CDR3 in DNA: TGCAGCGTTGAACGGGAGAGCTCCTACGAGCAGTACTTC. It yields the protein CSVERESSYEQYF. This chain uses TRBV29-1 with TRBJ2-7; maybe TRBD2 (6 bases). V lost 2 bases, J lost 0 bases, and 8 bases lay in between. There are 13 residues in the CDR3. CDR1 is SQVTM, CDR2 ANQGSEA, per germline.

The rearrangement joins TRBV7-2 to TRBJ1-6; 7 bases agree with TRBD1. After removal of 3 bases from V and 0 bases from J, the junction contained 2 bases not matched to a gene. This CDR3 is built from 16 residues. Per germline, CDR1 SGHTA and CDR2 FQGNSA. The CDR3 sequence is CASSLGQSSYNSPLHF. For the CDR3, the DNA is TGTGCCAGCAGCTTGGGACAGAGCTCCTATAATTCACCCCTCCACTTT. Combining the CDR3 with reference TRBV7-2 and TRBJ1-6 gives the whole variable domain GAGVSQSPSNKVTEKGKDVELRCDPISGHTALYWYRQSLGQGLEFLIYFQGNSAPDKSGLPSDRFSAERTGGSVSTLTIQRTQQEDSAVYLCASSLGQSSYNSPLHFGNGTRLTVT.

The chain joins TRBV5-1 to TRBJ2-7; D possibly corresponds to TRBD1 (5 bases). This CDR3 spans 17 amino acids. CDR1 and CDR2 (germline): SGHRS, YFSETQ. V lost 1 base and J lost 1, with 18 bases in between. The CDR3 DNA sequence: TGCGCCAGCAGCTTGAATCCTCAGGGCCAACATTCCTACGAGCAGTACTTC. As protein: CASSLNPQGQHSYEQYF.

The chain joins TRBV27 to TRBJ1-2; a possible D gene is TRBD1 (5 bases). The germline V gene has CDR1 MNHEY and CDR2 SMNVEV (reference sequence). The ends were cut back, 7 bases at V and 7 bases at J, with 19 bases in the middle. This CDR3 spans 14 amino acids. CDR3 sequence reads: CASIQHWGQGGYTF. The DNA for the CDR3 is TGTGCCAGCATTCAGCACTGGGGCCAGGGTGGCTACACCTTC.

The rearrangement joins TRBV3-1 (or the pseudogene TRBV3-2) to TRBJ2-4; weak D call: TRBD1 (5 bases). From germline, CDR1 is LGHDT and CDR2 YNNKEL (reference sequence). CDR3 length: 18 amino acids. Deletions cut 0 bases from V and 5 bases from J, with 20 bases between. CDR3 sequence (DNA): TGTGCCAGCAGCCAAGATCCCCCCCCAGGGCCTCAACAAAACATTCAGTACTTC. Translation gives CASSQDPPPGPQQNIQYF.

The CDR3 DNA sequence: TGCGCCAGCAGCCCACGGACTAGCGGGGCCCTCCGGGAGACCCAGTACTTC. It specifies CASSPRTSGALRETQYF. This chain connects TRBV5-1 to TRBJ2-5, with TRBD2 identical over 12 bases. The V and J ends lost 4 bases and 5 bases, in that order; junction bases with no gene match: 12. The length of the CDR3 is 17 residues. The germline gives CDR1 SGHRS, CDR2 YFSETQ. Full variable domain (rest looked up from reference TRBV5-1 and TRBJ2-5): KAGVTQTPRYLIKTRGQQVTLSCSPISGHRSVSWYQQTPGQGLQFLFEYFSETQRNKGNFPGRFSGRQFSNSRSEMNVSTLELGDSALYLCASSPRTSGALRETQYFGPGTRLLVL.

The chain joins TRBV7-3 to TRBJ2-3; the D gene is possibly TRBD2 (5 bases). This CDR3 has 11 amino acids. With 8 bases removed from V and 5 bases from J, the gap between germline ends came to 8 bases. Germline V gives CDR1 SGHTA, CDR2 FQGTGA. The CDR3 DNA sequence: TGTGCCAGCGGCGGAGGAGATACGCAGTATTTT. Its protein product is CASGGGDTQYF.

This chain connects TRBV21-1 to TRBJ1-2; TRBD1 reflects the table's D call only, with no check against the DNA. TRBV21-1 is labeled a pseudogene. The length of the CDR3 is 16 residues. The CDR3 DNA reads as TGTGCCAGCAGCAAAGTTGGGTTACAGGGAACGGATGGCTACACCTTC. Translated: CASSKVGLQGTDGYTF.

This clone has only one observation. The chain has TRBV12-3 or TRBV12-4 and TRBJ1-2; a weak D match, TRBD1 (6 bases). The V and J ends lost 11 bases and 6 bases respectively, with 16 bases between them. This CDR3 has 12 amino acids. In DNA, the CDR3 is TGTGCCTCCACAGATAACAGGGATGGCTACACCTTC. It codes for CASTDNRDGYTF.

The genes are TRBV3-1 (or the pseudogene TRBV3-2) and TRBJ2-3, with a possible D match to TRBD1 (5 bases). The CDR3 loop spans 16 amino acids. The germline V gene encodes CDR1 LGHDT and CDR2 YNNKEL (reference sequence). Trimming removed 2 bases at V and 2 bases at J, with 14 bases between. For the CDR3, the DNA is TGTGCCAGCAGCCAAACCCTGATGACAGACACAGATACGCAGTATTTT. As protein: CASSQTLMTDTDTQYF.

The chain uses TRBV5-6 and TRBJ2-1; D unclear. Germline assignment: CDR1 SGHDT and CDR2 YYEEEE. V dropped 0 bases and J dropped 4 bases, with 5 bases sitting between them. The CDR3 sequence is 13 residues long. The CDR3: CASSLGSYNEQFF. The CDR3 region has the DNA TGTGCCAGCAGCTTGGGTAGTTACAATGAGCAGTTCTTC.

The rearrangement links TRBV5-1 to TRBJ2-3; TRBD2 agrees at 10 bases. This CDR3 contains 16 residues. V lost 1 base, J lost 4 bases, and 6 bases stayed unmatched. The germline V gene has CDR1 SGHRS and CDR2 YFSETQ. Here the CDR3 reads CASSLSSGGLADTQYF. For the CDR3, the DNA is TGCGCCAGCAGCTTGTCTAGCGGGGGTTTAGCAGATACGCAGTATTTT.

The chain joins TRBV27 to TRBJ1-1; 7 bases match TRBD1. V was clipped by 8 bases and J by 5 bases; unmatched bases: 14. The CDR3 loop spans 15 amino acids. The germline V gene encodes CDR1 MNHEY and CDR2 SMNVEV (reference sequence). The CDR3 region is CASLRDSFSGTEAFF. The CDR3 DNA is TGTGCCAGCCTCCGGGACAGTTTTTCGGGGACTGAAGCTTTCTTT.

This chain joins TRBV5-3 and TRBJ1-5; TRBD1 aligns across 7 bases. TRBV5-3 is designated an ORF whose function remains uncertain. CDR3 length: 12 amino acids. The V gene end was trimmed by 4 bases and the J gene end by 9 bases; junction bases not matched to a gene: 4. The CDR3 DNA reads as TGTGCCAGAAGCCGACAGGGACGGCCCCAGCATTTT. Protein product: CARSRQGRPQHF.

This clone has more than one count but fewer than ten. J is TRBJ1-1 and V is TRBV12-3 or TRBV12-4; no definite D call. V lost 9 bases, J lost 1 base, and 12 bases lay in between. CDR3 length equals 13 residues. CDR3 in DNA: TGTGCCAGTAGCGGTTGGACGAACACTGAAGCTTTCTTT. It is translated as CASSGWTNTEAFF.

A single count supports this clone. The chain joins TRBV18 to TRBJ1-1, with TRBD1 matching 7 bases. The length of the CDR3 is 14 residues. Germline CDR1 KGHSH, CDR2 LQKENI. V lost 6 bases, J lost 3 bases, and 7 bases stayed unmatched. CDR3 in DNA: TGTGCCAGCTCCCTACAGGGGTTGGACACTGAAGCTTTCTTT. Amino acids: CASSLQGLDTEAFF. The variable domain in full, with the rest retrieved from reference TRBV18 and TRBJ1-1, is NAGVMQNPRHLVRRRGQEARLRCSPMKGHSHVYWYRQLPEEGLKFMVYLQKENIIDESGMPKERFSAEFPKEGPSILRIQQVVRGDSAAYFCASSLQGLDTEAFFGQGTRLTVV.

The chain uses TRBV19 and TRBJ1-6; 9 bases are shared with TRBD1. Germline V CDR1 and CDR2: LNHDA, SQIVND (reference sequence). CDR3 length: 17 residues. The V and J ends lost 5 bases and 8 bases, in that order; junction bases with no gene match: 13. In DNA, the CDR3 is TGTGCCAGTAGTGAAACAGGGGGCCCCTCGTCCTATTCACCCCTCCACTTT. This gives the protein CASSETGGPSSYSPLHF.

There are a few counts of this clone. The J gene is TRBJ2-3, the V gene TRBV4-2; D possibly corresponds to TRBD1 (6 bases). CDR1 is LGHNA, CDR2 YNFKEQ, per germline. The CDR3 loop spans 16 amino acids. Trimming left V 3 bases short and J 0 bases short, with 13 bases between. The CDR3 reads CASSHRQDLSTDTQYF. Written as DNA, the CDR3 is TGTGCCAGCAGCCATAGACAGGACTTAAGCACAGATACGCAGTATTTT.